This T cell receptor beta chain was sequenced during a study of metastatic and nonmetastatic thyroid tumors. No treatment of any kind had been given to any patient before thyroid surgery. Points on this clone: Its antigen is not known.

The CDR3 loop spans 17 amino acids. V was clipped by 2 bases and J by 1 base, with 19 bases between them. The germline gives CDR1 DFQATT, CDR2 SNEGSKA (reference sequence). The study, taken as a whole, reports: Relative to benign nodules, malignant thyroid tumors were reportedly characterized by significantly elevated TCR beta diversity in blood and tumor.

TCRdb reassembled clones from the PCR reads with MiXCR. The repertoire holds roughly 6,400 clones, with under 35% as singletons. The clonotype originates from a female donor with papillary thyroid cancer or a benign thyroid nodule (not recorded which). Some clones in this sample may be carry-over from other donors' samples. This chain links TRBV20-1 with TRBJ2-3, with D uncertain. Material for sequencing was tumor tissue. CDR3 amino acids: CSARPLTLYTRTDTQYF. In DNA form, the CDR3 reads TGCAGTGCTAGACCGCTGACCCTCTACACGCGCACAGATACGCAGTATTTT.